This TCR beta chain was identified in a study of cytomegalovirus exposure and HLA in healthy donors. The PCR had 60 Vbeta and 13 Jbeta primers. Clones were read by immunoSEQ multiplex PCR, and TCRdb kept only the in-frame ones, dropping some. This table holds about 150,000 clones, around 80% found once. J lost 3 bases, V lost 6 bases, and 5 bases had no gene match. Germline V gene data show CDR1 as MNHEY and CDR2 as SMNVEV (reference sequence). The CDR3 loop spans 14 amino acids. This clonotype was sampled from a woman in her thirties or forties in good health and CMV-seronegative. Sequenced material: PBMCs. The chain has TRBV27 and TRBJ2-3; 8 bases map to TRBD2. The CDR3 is CASSPSGSTDTQYF. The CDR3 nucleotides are TGTGCCAGCAGCCCAAGCGGGAGTACAGATACGCAGTATTTT.